This T cell receptor (beta chain) was found in a study of cytomegalovirus exposure and HLA in healthy donors. The study, taken as a whole, reports: Compared with the roughly 670-donor mean, an Asian-associated ancestry cluster reportedly had fewer N-insertions, according to a later analysis. A few CMV-associated chains were confirmed in vitro to be specific for CMV antigens.

Note on this clone: Its antigen is not known.

There are 17 residues in the CDR3. Per germline, CDR1 SGHVS and CDR2 FQNEAQ. Trimming removed 0 bases from V and 0 bases from J, with 12 bases in between. The PCR had 60 Vbeta and 13 Jbeta primers. The method was immunoSEQ multiplex PCR; TCRdb's version includes in-frame clones alone and lacks a portion of them. Recorded for this sample: about 160,000 clones. The TCR was taken from a woman aged 45-60 years in good health and CMV-seronegative. The sequenced sample consisted of PBMCs. V usage is TRBV7-8 and J usage is TRBJ1-5; D call uncertain. The CDR3 here is CASSLARQVTSNQPQHF. In DNA, the CDR3 is TGTGCCAGCAGCTTAGCGCGTCAGGTAACTAGCAATCAGCCCCAGCATTTT.